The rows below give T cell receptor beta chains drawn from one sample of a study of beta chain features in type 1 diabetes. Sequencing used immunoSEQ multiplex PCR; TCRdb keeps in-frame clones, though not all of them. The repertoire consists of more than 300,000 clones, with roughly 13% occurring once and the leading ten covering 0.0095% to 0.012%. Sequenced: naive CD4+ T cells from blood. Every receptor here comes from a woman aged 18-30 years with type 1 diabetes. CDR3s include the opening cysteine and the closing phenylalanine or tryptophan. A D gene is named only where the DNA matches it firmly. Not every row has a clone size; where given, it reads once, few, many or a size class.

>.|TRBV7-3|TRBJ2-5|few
CASSFTAGETQYF
TGTGCCAGCAGCTTCACAGCTGGAGAGACCCAGTACTTC
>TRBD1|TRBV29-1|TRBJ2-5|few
CSAAGQGHAAQYF
TGCAGCGCTGCGGGACAGGGTCACGCGGCCCAGTACTTC
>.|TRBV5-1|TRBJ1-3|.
CASSLTGTGNTIYF
TGCGCCAGCAGCTTGACAGGGACTGGAAACACCATATATTTT
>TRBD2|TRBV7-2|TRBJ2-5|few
CASSFRTSGGVKETQYF
TGTGCCAGCAGCTTTCGGACTAGCGGGGGGGTAAAAGAGACCCAGTACTTC
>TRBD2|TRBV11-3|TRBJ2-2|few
CASSLGLAGVTGELFF
TGTGCCAGCAGCTTAGGACTAGCGGGAGTGACCGGGGAGCTGTTTTTT
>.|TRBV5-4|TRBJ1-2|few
CASSLGRTNYGYTF
TGTGCCAGCAGCTTGGGGAGGACTAACTATGGCTACACCTTC
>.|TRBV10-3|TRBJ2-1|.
CAIRVGDEQFF
TGTGCCATCAGGGTCGGGGATGAGCAGTTCTTC
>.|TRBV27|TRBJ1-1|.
CASRTQGRGLGTEAFF
TGTGCCAGCAGGACACAGGGAAGGGGTCTCGGGACTGAAGCTTTCTTT
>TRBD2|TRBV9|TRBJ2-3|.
CASSLTSGPTDTQYF
TGTGCCAGCAGCCTTACTAGCGGGCCCACAGATACGCAGTATTTT
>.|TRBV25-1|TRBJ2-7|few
CASSEGYEQYF
TGTGCCAGCAGCGAGGGCTACGAGCAGTACTTC
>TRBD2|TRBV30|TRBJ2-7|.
CAWVQDQRDSYEQYF
TGTGCCTGGGTACAAGACCAGCGGGACTCCTACGAGCAGTACTTC
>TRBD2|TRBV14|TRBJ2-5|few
CASSQDISGSRQETQYF
TGTGCCAGCAGCCAAGATATTAGCGGGAGTCGGCAAGAGACCCAGTACTTC
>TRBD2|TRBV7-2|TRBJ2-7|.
CASSLLAGTYEQYF
TGTGCCAGCAGCCTACTAGCGGGGACCTACGAGCAGTACTTC
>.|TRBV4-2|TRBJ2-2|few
CASSQTIQGRTGELFF
TGTGCCAGCAGCCAAACTATACAGGGAAGGACCGGGGAGCTGTTTTTT
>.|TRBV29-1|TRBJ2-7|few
CSVEVQAYEQYF
TGCAGCGTTGAAGTACAGGCATACGAGCAGTACTTC
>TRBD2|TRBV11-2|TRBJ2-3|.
CASSLDDPSGGRDTQYF
TGTGCCAGCAGCTTAGATGACCCTAGCGGGGGCAGGGATACGCAGTATTTT
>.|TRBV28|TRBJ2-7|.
CASSFNPSYEQYF
TGTGCCAGCAGTTTTAACCCGAGCTACGAGCAGTACTTC
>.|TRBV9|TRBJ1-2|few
CASSVDGYFYGYTF
TGTGCCAGCAGCGTAGACGGGTATTTCTATGGCTACACCTTC
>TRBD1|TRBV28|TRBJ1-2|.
CASSLGQGDYGYTF
TGTGCCAGCAGTTTAGGGCAGGGGGACTATGGCTACACCTTC
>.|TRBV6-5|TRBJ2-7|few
CASSLRTGTYEQYF
TGTGCCAGCAGCCTCCGTACAGGGACCTACGAGCAGTACTTC
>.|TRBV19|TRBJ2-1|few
CASSISGTLTYNEQFF
TGTGCCAGTAGTATATCCGGGACATTGACCTACAATGAGCAGTTCTTC
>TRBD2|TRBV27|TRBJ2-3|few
CASSLSRLAATDTQYF
TGTGCCAGCAGTTTATCGAGACTAGCGGCCACAGATACGCAGTATTTT
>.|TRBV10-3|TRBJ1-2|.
CAISEESKRGKGYTF
TGTGCCATCAGTGAGGAATCAAAGCGAGGGAAAGGCTACACCTTC
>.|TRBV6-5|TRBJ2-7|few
CASSDTWRDPKEYF
TGTGCCAGCAGTGACACTTGGCGAGACCCCAAGGAGTACTTC
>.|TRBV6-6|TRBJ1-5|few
CASTGGMGNQPQHF
TGTGCCAGCACGGGGGGAATGGGCAATCAGCCCCAGCATTTT
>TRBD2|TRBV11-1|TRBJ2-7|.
CASSLAASGTYEQYF
TGTGCCAGCAGCTTAGCGGCTAGCGGGACCTACGAGCAGTACTTC
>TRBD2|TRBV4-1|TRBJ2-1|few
CASSRGLAGYNEQFF
TGCGCCAGCAGCCGGGGACTAGCGGGGTACAATGAGCAGTTCTTC
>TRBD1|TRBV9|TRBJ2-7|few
CASSPGQGAFSYEQYF
TGTGCCAGCAGCCCAGGACAGGGGGCGTTCTCCTACGAGCAGTACTTC
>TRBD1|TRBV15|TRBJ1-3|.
CATSRGAGGVGNTIYF
TGTGCCACCAGCAGAGGAGCAGGGGGCGTTGGAAACACCATATATTTT
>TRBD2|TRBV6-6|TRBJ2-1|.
CASRGTSFNEQFF
TGTGCCAGCAGGGGGACTAGCTTTAATGAGCAGTTCTTC
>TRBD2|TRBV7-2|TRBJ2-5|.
CASSLSSGQETQYF
TGTGCCAGCAGCTTATCTAGCGGACAAGAGACCCAGTACTTC
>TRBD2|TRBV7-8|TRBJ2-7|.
CASSPRTSGVRF
TGTGCCAGCAGCCCACGGACTAGCGGGGTCCGCTTC
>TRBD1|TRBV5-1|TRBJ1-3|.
CASSFTGGPSGNTIYF
TGCGCCAGCAGCTTCACAGGGGGTCCCTCTGGAAACACCATATATTTT
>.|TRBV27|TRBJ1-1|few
CASSLKSGLQAFF
TGTGCCAGCAGTTTGAAGTCAGGATTACAAGCTTTCTTT
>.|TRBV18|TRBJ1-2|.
CASSPGRVFGYTF
TGTGCCAGCTCACCAGGCAGGGTGTTTGGCTACACCTTC
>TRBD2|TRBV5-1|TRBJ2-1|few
CASSSTSGRLVYEQFF
TGCGCCAGCAGCTCCACTAGCGGGAGGCTCGTCTATGAGCAGTTCTTC
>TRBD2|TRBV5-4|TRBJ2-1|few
CASSHPGRDNEQFF
TGTGCCAGCAGCCACCCTGGGAGGGACAATGAGCAGTTCTTC
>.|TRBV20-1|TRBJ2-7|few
CSASSGSEQYF
TGCAGTGCTAGCTCGGGTTCCGAGCAGTACTTC
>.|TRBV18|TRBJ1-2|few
CASSPRAGAGTF
TGTGCCAGCTCACCACGCGCGGGGGCAGGGACCTTC
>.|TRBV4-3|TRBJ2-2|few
CASTTGTTNTGELFF
TGCGCCAGCACTACCGGGACAACTAACACCGGGGAGCTGTTTTTT
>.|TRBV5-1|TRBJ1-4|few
CASSLMTDSEKLFF
TGCGCCAGCAGCTTGATGACAGACAGTGAAAAACTGTTTTTT
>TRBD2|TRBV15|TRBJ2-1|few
CATSSEGLAGAYDNEQFF
TGTGCCACCAGCAGCGAGGGACTAGCGGGAGCGTATGACAATGAGCAGTTCTTC
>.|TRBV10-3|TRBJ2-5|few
CAISDSSGSRTQYF
TGTGCCATCAGTGATAGTAGCGGATCGCGGACCCAGTACTTC
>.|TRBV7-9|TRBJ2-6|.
CASSLVGAPGANVLTF
TGTGCCAGCAGCTTAGTAGGGGCTCCTGGGGCCAACGTCCTGACTTTC